Shown below are 10 T cell receptor beta chains from a single sample sequenced in a study of cytomegalovirus exposure and HLA in healthy donors. The PCR contained 60 Vbeta and 13 Jbeta primers. Repertoires were generated with immunoSEQ multiplex PCR, while TCRdb's copy carries only in-frame clones and drops some. The sample has around 140,000 clones; roughly 74% are singletons. The specimen was PBMCs. Source of these receptors: a woman in her thirties or forties in good health and CMV-seropositive.

The V call is TRBV9, the J call TRBJ1-6; maybe TRBD1 (5 bases). The CDR3 runs to 15 residues. V lost 4 bases, J lost 6 bases, and 14 bases lay in between. The germline V gene has CDR1 SGDLS and CDR2 YYNGEE. In DNA, the CDR3 is TGTGCCAGCAGCACCTTCAGGGAGGGTAATTCACCCCTCCACTTT. Residues: CASSTFREGNSPLHF. The complete variable domain, with remaining parts taken from reference TRBV9 and TRBJ1-6, reads DSGVTQTPKHLITATGQRVTLRCSPRSGDLSVYWYQQSLDQGLQFLIQYYNGEERAKGNILERFSAQQFPDLHSELNLSSLELGDSALYFCASSTFREGNSPLHFGNGTRLTVT.

This chain connects TRBV6-5 to TRBJ1-1; TRBD1 matches at 8 bases. This CDR3 has 16 residues. With 2 bases clipped from V and 0 bases from J, the junction kept 5 bases outside the gene matches. Germline V gene lookup returns CDR1 MNHEY and CDR2 SVGAGI. CDR3 bases: TGTGCCAGCAGTTACCAGACAGGGGCGGTGAACACTGAAGCTTTCTTT. Amino acid sequence: CASSYQTGAVNTEAFF.

The chain joins TRBV19 to TRBJ1-1; TRBD1 matches at 8 bases. Trimming at V came to 6 bases and at J to 4 bases, leaving 7 bases not matched to a gene. Germline V lookup: CDR1 LNHDA, CDR2 SQIVND (reference sequence). The CDR3 loop spans 14 amino acids. CDR3 bases: TGTGCCAGTAGGAAAGGACAGGGTTTCACTGAAGCTTTCTTT. This encodes CASRKGQGFTEAFF.

The gene calls are TRBV15 and TRBJ2-7; D is possibly TRBD2 (5 bases). Trimming took 0 bases from V and 5 from J, leaving 8 bases between them. This CDR3 has 13 residues. The V gene's germline CDR1 is LNHNV and CDR2 YYDKDF (reference sequence). The CDR3: CATSRESGNEQYF. The CDR3 DNA reads TGTGCCACCAGCAGAGAGTCCGGGAACGAGCAGTACTTC.

This chain connects TRBV6-5 to TRBJ2-3; 11 bases match TRBD2. This CDR3 has 15 residues. Germline V gene lookup returns CDR1 MNHEY and CDR2 SVGAGI. V lost 5 bases to trimming and J lost 4 bases; unmatched junction nucleotides: 5. Written as DNA, the CDR3 is TGTGCCAGCAGTGGGATAGCGGGAGGGCCAGATACGCAGTATTTT. It codes for CASSGIAGGPDTQYF.

The V call is TRBV18, the J call TRBJ2-3; 8 bases map to TRBD1. The CDR3 has 17 residues. The V gene end was trimmed by 3 bases and the J gene end by 3 bases; junction bases not matched to a gene: 11. Germline CDR1 KGHSH, CDR2 LQKENI. CDR3 protein: CASSPKSPGQGTDTQYF. CDR3 sequence (DNA): TGTGCCAGCTCACCTAAATCTCCCGGACAGGGAACAGATACGCAGTATTTT.

This clone has only one observation. The chain recombines TRBV5-1 with TRBJ2-7, with 11 bases matching TRBD2. This CDR3 spans 15 amino acids. In germline, CDR1 is SGHRS, CDR2 YFSETQ. J was trimmed by 6 bases and V by 0 bases; bases with no gene match: 5. This CDR3 reads CASSLGLAGISEQYF. The CDR3 DNA reads TGCGCCAGCAGCTTGGGACTAGCGGGAATCTCCGAGCAGTACTTC.

This clone was detected only a few times. This chain connects TRBV7-9 to TRBJ2-3, with 13 bases that match TRBD2. V was clipped by 5 bases and J by 3 bases; unmatched bases: 5. The CDR3 extends over 16 amino acids. Germline CDR1 SEHNR, CDR2 FQNEAQ (reference sequence). CDR3 coding DNA: TGTGCCAGCAGCCGGACTAGCGGGAGTCTGACAGATACGCAGTATTTT. Residues: CASSRTSGSLTDTQYF.

V and J are TRBV29-1 and TRBJ2-3; maybe TRBD1 (5 bases). V was trimmed by 7 bases and J by 6 bases, leaving 14 bases between them. This CDR3 contains 12 residues. The germline V gene has CDR1 SQVTM and CDR2 ANQGSEA. CDR3 nucleotides: TGCAGCGCCACAAGGGGCGTGGATACGCAGTATTTT. It specifies CSATRGVDTQYF.

The CDR3 sequence: CASRPTGGLYEQYF. The CDR3 bases are TGTGCCAGCAGGCCGACAGGGGGCTTGTACGAGCAGTACTTC. The genes are TRBV6-6 and TRBJ2-7, with 10 bases lining up with TRBD1. This CDR3 spans 14 amino acids. The germline V gene has CDR1 MNHNY and CDR2 SVGAGI (reference sequence). Losses at the gene ends were 6 bases for V and 4 bases for J; bases not matched to a gene: 6.